This T cell receptor beta chain was documented in a study of beta chain features in type 1 diabetes. Points from the study as a whole: TCRB CDR3 length was moderately but significantly reduced in all four CD4+ subsets of Type 1 diabetes patients.

Comment on this clone: Its antigen is undetermined.

This CDR3 has 11 amino acids. Germline CDR1 reads SQVTM; CDR2 reads ANQGSEA. Trimming left V 4 bases short and J 4 bases short, with 8 bases between. Expressed TCRB transcripts were sequenced because the entire RNA isolate underwent reverse transcription. Sequencing was performed with immunoSEQ multiplex PCR; in TCRdb, only in-frame clones are kept and a portion is missing. The table has 240,000 or so clones, approximately 15% seen once. The chain combines TRBV29-1 with TRBJ2-7; D remains unclear. The receptor was isolated from a man aged 25 to 45 with type 1 diabetes. Sequenced sample: naive CD4+ T cells from blood. The CDR3 sequence is CSVVWQYEQYF. DNA for the CDR3: TGCAGCGTTGTTTGGCAATACGAGCAGTACTTC.